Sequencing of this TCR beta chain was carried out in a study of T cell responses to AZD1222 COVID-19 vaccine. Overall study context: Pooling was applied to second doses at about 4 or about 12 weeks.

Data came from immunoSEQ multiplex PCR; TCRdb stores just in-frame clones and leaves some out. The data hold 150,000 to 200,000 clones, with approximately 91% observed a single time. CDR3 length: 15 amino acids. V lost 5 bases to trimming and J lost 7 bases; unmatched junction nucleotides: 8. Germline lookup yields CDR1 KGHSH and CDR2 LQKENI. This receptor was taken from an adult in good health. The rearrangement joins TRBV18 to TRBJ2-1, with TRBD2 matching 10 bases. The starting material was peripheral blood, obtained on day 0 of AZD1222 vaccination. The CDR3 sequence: CASSFGLAAMNEQFF. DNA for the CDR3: TGTGCCAGCTCATTCGGACTAGCGGCGATGAATGAGCAGTTCTTC. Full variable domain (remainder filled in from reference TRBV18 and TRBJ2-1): NAGVMQNPRHLVRRRGQEARLRCSPMKGHSHVYWYRQLPEEGLKFMVYLQKENIIDESGMPKERFSAEFPKEGPSILRIQQVVRGDSAAYFCASSFGLAAMNEQFFGPGTRLTVL.